The 13 T cell receptor beta chains given below trace back to one sample, sequenced in a study of blood T cells in healthy people across ages (dated by TCRdb to 2013 to 2016). The protocol used for the library was 5' RACE. These reads were obtained on an Illumina HiSeq 2500. A second roughly 7 to 11 cycle PCR used a sample-barcoded 5' primer and a J-beta primer mix. TCRdb's own reprocessing of the public reads used fastp at Q25 and MiXCR and kept productive beta chains. Identical CDR3 protein sequences are pooled into one entry, listed with their most common genes and DNA. The sample contains nearly 800,000 distinct CDR3 sequences, 56% of them found a single time. The biggest ten clones account for 25% to 30% of the sample. Sample: blood. These receptors were obtained from a man aged 40-50 years in good health.

J is TRBJ2-1 and V is TRBV10-3; TRBD2 matches 7 bases. CDR3 length: 15 residues. Trimming at V came to 3 bases and at J to 6 bases, leaving 8 bases not matched to a gene. The germline V gene encodes CDR1 ENHRY and CDR2 SYGVKD. The CDR3: CAISEVLAARNEQFF. The CDR3 nucleotides are TGTGCCATCAGTGAAGTCCTAGCGGCTCGCAATGAGCAGTTCTTC.

The rearrangement uses TRBV5-1 and TRBJ2-3, with D unclear. The CDR3 sequence is 14 residues long. Germline V lookup: CDR1 SGHRS, CDR2 YFSETQ. Deletions cut 4 bases from V and 1 base from J, with 10 bases between. As DNA, the CDR3 is TGCGCCAGCAGCCGACCAGAAGGCACAGATACGCAGTATTTT. Protein: CASSRPEGTDTQYF.

This clonotype has just a few counts. The chain links TRBV20-1 to TRBJ1-2; 8 positions agree with TRBD1. V lost 1 base and J lost 7; bases outside the gene matches: 11. CDR3 length equals 15 residues. From germline, CDR1 is DFQATT and CDR2 SNEGSKA (reference sequence). CDR3 sequence reads: CSARVESGGAAGYTF. In DNA form, the CDR3 reads TGCAGTGCTAGAGTCGAATCAGGGGGCGCGGCTGGCTACACCTTC.

The sample holds a few counts of this clonotype. V and J are TRBV2 and TRBJ2-4; 8 bases match TRBD1. Germline lookup yields CDR1 SNHLY and CDR2 FYNNEI. CDR3 length: 12 amino acids. J gave up 10 bases and V 4 bases, and 3 bases lay outside the gene matches. DNA of the CDR3: TGTGCCAGCAGTGTTGACAGGGGTATTCAGTACTTC. This encodes CASSVDRGIQYF.

The V and J genes are TRBV20-1 and TRBJ2-5; D might be TRBD2 (5 bases). V gave up 6 bases and J gave up 2 bases, with 13 bases separating them. This CDR3 comprises 13 residues. The germline V gene encodes CDR1 DFQATT and CDR2 SNEGSKA (reference sequence). The DNA of the CDR3 is TGCAGTGCCCGAGGACTGACGCAAGAGACCCAGTACTTC. It translates to CSARGLTQETQYF.

CDR3 amino acids: CASRGRLAGGPDTQYF. In DNA form, the CDR3 reads TGTGCCAGCAGAGGTCGACTAGCGGGGGGGCCAGATACGCAGTATTTT. This rearrangement joins TRBV25-1 to TRBJ2-3; 14 nucleotides agree with TRBD2. Germline V gives CDR1 MGHDK, CDR2 SYGVNS. The CDR3 consists of 16 residues. The junction had 6 bases not matched to a gene; V was cut back by 6 bases and J by 4 bases.

The V call is TRBV7-2, the J call TRBJ1-2; 8 nucleotides align to TRBD1. The germline gives CDR1 SGHTA, CDR2 FQGNSA. This CDR3 is built from 14 residues. Trimming took 5 bases from V and 6 from J; bases not matched to a gene: 8. CDR3 in amino acids: CASSRPGQGDGYTF. The CDR3 bases are TGTGCCAGCAGCCGACCCGGACAGGGCGATGGCTACACCTTC.

The genes are TRBV7-3 and TRBJ2-1; TRBD1 aligns across 8 bases. The CDR3 consists of 12 residues. Trimming took 4 bases from V and 8 from J; bases not matched to a gene: 1. Germline CDR1 is SGHTA and CDR2 is FQGTGA. CDR3 protein: CASSSTGDEQFF. The CDR3 region has the DNA TGTGCCAGCAGCTCGACAGGGGATGAGCAGTTCTTC.

This clonotype was seen a handful of times. V gene TRBV28 combines with J gene TRBJ2-7; TRBD2 might be the D (5 bases). V lost 5 bases and J 6 bases, leaving 14 bases between the germline ends. There are 13 residues in the CDR3. The V gene's germline CDR1 is MDHEN and CDR2 SYDVKM. Here the CDR3 DNA reads TGTGCCAGCAGTCCTGCGGGTGCTGGCGAGCAGTACTTC. Its translation: CASSPAGAGEQYF. The full variable domain, completed using reference TRBV28 and TRBJ2-7, is DVKVTQSSRYLVKRTGEKVFLECVQDMDHENMFWYRQDPGLGLRLIYFSYDVKMKEKGDIPEGYSVSREKKERFSLILESASTNQTSMYLCASSPAGAGEQYFGPGTRLTVT.

The chain carries TRBV29-1 and TRBJ2-3; unclear D gene. Deletions cut 3 bases from V and 2 bases from J, with 12 bases between. CDR1 is SQVTM, CDR2 ANQGSEA, per germline. The CDR3 covers 14 residues. In DNA, the CDR3 is TGCAGCGTTGACAAGACGGTGGCCACAGATACGCAGTATTTT. It codes for CSVDKTVATDTQYF.

This clonotype occurred a few times. The chain couples TRBV5-1 to TRBJ1-1; 10 nucleotides line up with TRBD1. This CDR3 is 16 amino acids long. V trimming: 4 bases; J trimming: 4 bases; junction bases outside the gene matches: 10. CDR1 is SGHRS, CDR2 YFSETQ, per germline. The DNA for the CDR3 is TGCGCCAGCAGCCGCGAGACAGGGGGCGCGAGCACTGAAGCTTTCTTT. Protein product: CASSRETGGASTEAFF.

This clonotype was found many times. This sequence joins TRBV3-1 and TRBJ1-1, with no clear D. The CDR3 sequence is 15 residues long. Germline CDR1 reads LGHDT; CDR2 reads YNNKEL (reference sequence). Trimming left V 4 bases short and J 6 bases short, with 18 bases between. The CDR3: CASSPNVLSQSEAFF. CDR3 bases: TGTGCCAGCAGCCCTAATGTACTTTCTCAGTCTGAAGCTTTCTTT.

The chain joins TRBV12-3 or TRBV12-4 to TRBJ2-5; a possible D gene is TRBD1 (6 bases). The CDR3 sequence is 14 residues long. V was trimmed by 7 bases and J by 5 bases, leaving 17 bases between them. CDR3 bases: TGTGCCAGCAAGTTAGCAGGGGATTCCGAGACCCAGTACTTC. Protein product: CASKLAGDSETQYF.